This T cell receptor beta chain derives from a study of T cells in Graves' hyperthyroidism and ophthalmopathy. This clonotype was seen ten or more times. Trimming shortened V by 6 bases and J by 1 base, and 18 bases separated the two germline ends. The CDR3 runs to 16 residues. Germline V gene lookup returns CDR1 MNHEY and CDR2 SMNVEV (reference sequence). The investigators amplified TCR beta CDR3 regions from RNA transcripts. A set of HTBI primers served as the primers for a first-round RT-PCR of the TCR CDR3. TCRdb re-called the multiplex PCR reads through MiXCR, storing one row per CDR3 protein. The repertoire holds approximately 58,000 distinct CDR3 sequences, with about 49% as singletons.

Source material: blood. The TCR was taken from a woman in her 30s with Graves' ophthalmopathy. V is TRBV27 and J is TRBJ2-5; D remains ambiguous. CDR3 amino acids: CASSIGRRLLQETQYF. CDR3 sequence (DNA): TGTGCCAGCAGCATAGGGCGCAGGTTACTCCAAGAGACCCAGTACTTC.